This T cell receptor beta chain emerged from a study of blood T cell repertoires in COVID-19. Whole-study context: Italy, Spain and the United States were the sources of the convalescent and acute COVID-19 samples. The cDNA or gDNA used as material had been derived from T cells, B-cell-depleted T cells, or PBMCs.

Assay: immunoSEQ multiplex PCR; the TCRdb copy retains only in-frame clones and omits some. In the table there are around 300,000 clones, roughly 85% of which are singletons. The TCR comes from a human donor in a cohort sampled during active COVID-19. Sequencing was performed on peripheral blood.

Here the CDR3 DNA reads TGTGCCTGGTCCATTAGCACAGATACGCAGTATTTT. Its protein is CAWSISTDTQYF. This chain joins TRBV30 and TRBJ2-3; no definite D call. Trimming took off 5 bases at V and 0 bases at J, with 6 bases between the two ends. The CDR3 spans 12 residues. Per germline, CDR1 GTSNPN and CDR2 SVGIG (reference sequence).